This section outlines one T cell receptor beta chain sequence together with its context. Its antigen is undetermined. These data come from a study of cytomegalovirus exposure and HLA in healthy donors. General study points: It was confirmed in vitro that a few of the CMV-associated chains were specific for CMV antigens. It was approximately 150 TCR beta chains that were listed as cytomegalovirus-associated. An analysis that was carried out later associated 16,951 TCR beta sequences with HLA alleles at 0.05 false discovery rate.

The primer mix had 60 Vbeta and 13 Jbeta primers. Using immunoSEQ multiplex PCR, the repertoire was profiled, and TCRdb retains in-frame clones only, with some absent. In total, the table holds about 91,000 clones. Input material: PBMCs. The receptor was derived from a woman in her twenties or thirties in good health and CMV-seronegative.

CDR3 sequence reads: CASSPTDMNTEAFF. CDR3 DNA: TGTGCCAGCTCACCAACGGACATGAACACTGAAGCTTTCTTT. J is TRBJ1-1 and V is TRBV18; D might be TRBD1 (5 bases). The CDR3 is made up of 14 amino acids. V was trimmed by 2 bases and J by 0 bases, leaving 7 bases between them. The germline V gene encodes CDR1 KGHSH and CDR2 LQKENI.